This entry lists 16 T cell receptor beta chains sequenced from one sample in a study of graft-versus-host responses after intestinal transplantation. Only in-frame clones appear in the TCRdb table, and some are missing; sequencing was by immunoSEQ multiplex PCR. The repertoire holds tens of thousands of clones, 91% seen once, with approximately 2.9% in the top ten. The specimen comprised PBMCs, sampled less than 130 days after intestinal transplantation. The receptors derive from a human patient who received an intestinal transplant, so some T cells may come from the graft donor.

V is TRBV19 and J is TRBJ1-5, with 10 nucleotides matching TRBD1. J was trimmed by 5 bases and V by 5 bases; bases with no gene match: 3. From germline, CDR1 is LNHDA and CDR2 SQIVND (reference sequence). The CDR3 length is 14 residues. The CDR3 DNA reads TGTGCCAGTAGTCCGGGACAGGGGTATCAGCCCCAGCATTTT. Its translation: CASSPGQGYQPQHF. Filled out from reference TRBV19 and TRBJ1-5, the complete variable domain reads DGGITQSPKYLFRKEGQNVTLSCEQNLNHDAMYWYRQDPGQGLRLIYYSQIVNDFQKGDIAEGYSVSREKKESFPLTVTSAQKNPTAFYLCASSPGQGYQPQHFGDGTRLSIL.

The V call is TRBV7-3, the J call TRBJ2-5; unclear D gene. CDR3 length: 15 amino acids. The germline V gene has CDR1 SGHTA and CDR2 FQGTGA. The V end was cut by 5 bases, the J end by 4 bases, with 17 bases between. The CDR3 reads CASSPSAGPRETQYF. Written as DNA, the CDR3 is TGTGCCAGCAGCCCGTCAGCCGGACCGCGAGAGACCCAGTACTTC.

J is TRBJ2-1 and V is TRBV7-2, with D perhaps matching TRBD2 (5 bases). The CDR3 spans 14 residues. V was trimmed by 2 bases and J by 4 bases, leaving 9 bases between them. Germline CDR1 and CDR2: SGHTA and FQGNSA. CDR3 DNA sequence: TGTGCCAGCAGCTTATTAGCGACATACAATGAGCAGTTCTTC. This sequence encodes CASSLLATYNEQFF.

The table lists this clone with a count of one. The chain employs TRBV4-2 and TRBJ2-7; 10 bases match TRBD2. The germline V gene has CDR1 LGHNA and CDR2 YNFKEQ. There are 14 residues in the CDR3. J lost 3 bases, V lost 5 bases, and 4 bases had no gene match. The CDR3 DNA reads as TGTGCCAGCAGCACTCGACTAGCGGGCTACGAGCAGTACTTC. Translating gives CASSTRLAGYEQYF.

This clone was recorded once. The J gene is TRBJ1-6, the V gene TRBV2; the match to TRBD1 covers 8 bases. V was pared by 5 bases and J by 10 bases, with 7 bases of the junction left unmatched. Germline CDR1 SNHLY, CDR2 FYNNEI. This CDR3 has 14 amino acids. The CDR3 nucleotides are TGTGCCAGCAGTCAATTGGACAGGGCCTCACCCCTCCACTTT. Amino acids: CASSQLDRASPLHF. The full variable domain, with the rest looked up from reference TRBV2 and TRBJ1-6, is EPEVTQTPSHQVTQMGQEVILRCVPISNHLYFYWYRQILGQKVEFLVSFYNNEISEKSEIFDDQFSVERPDGSNFTLKIRSTKLEDSAMYFCASSQLDRASPLHFGNGTRLTVT.

This chain links TRBV14 with TRBJ2-7, with D unclear. V was clipped by 1 base and J by 3 bases, with 7 bases between them. CDR1 and CDR2 from the germline V gene are SGHDN and FVKESK. The CDR3 has 13 amino acids. The CDR3 sequence is CASSQAAYYEQYF. The CDR3 region has the DNA TGTGCCAGCAGCCAAGCCGCGTACTACGAGCAGTACTTC.

The chain links TRBV15 to TRBJ2-5; 9 bases are a match to TRBD2. From germline, CDR1 is LNHNV and CDR2 YYDKDF (reference sequence). Trimming took 3 bases from V and 11 from J; bases not matched to a gene: 7. The CDR3 contains 13 residues. CDR3 protein: CATSRTSGEEQYF. In DNA, the CDR3 is TGTGCCACCAGCAGGACTAGCGGAGAGGAGCAGTACTTC.

The chain couples TRBV11-2 to TRBJ2-5, with D possibly being TRBD2 (5 bases). The CDR3 spans 15 residues. Germline V gene data show CDR1 as SGHAT and CDR2 as FQNNGV. Trimming removed 0 bases from V and 4 bases from J, with 12 bases in between. The CDR3 DNA is TGTGCCAGCAGCTTAGAACAGCGGCCACGAGAGACCCAGTACTTC. It encodes CASSLEQRPRETQYF.

The chain recombines TRBV28 with TRBJ1-5, with D possibly TRBD1 on 5 matching bases. The CDR3 length is 14 residues. V lost 7 bases and J 4 bases, leaving 14 bases between the germline ends. Germline V gene sequence: CDR1 MDHEN, CDR2 SYDVKM. The CDR3 loop reads CASKVGGVNQPQHF. The CDR3, as DNA: TGTGCCAGCAAGGTTGGGGGGGTAAATCAGCCCCAGCATTTT.

The V call is TRBV28, the J call TRBJ2-6; a possible D gene is TRBD1 (6 bases). The CDR3 contains 17 residues. V was clipped by 6 bases and J by 4 bases, with 19 bases between them. Germline V gene sequence: CDR1 MDHEN, CDR2 SYDVKM. This chain's CDR3 is CASRSRDTLIGANVLTF. The CDR3 nucleotides read TGTGCCAGCAGGAGTCGGGACACTCTAATAGGGGCCAACGTCCTGACTTTC. The variable domain in full, completed from reference TRBV28 and TRBJ2-6, reads DVKVTQSSRYLVKRTGEKVFLECVQDMDHENMFWYRQDPGLGLRLIYFSYDVKMKEKGDIPEGYSVSREKKERFSLILESASTNQTSMYLCASRSRDTLIGANVLTFGAGSRLTVL.

This chain uses TRBV28 with TRBJ2-7, with 7 bases identical to TRBD2. This CDR3 region has 13 residues. Trimming at V came to 7 bases and at J to 0 bases, leaving 3 bases not matched to a gene. Germline V gene data show CDR1 as MDHEN and CDR2 as SYDVKM. The CDR3 region is CASNGGSSYEQYF. The CDR3 DNA reads TGTGCCAGCAACGGGGGGAGCTCCTACGAGCAGTACTTC.

Only a few counts were recorded for this clone. V and J are TRBV19 and TRBJ2-1, with TRBD2 matching over 10 bases. This CDR3 contains 15 residues. With 3 bases clipped from V and 7 bases from J, the junction kept 6 bases outside the gene matches. The germline CDR1 and CDR2 sequences are LNHDA and SQIVND (reference sequence). CDR3 nucleotides: TGTGCCAGTAGTATCTTAGCGGGAGGTGGTAATGAGCAGTTCTTC. It yields the protein CASSILAGGGNEQFF.

This chain links TRBV30 with TRBJ2-3; D possibly uses TRBD1 or TRBD2 (6 bases each). The CDR3 is made up of 14 amino acids. Trimming removed 1 base from V and 3 bases from J, with 11 bases in between. Germline-derived CDR1 and CDR2 are GTSNPN and SVGIG (reference sequence). CDR3 sequence reads: CAWSEQGGTDTQYF. DNA of the CDR3: TGTGCCTGGAGTGAACAGGGAGGAACAGATACGCAGTATTTT.

The rearrangement joins TRBV27 to TRBJ2-1; a possible D gene is TRBD1 (6 bases). In germline, CDR1 is MNHEY, CDR2 SMNVEV (reference sequence). V shed 7 bases and J shed 5 bases, with 18 bases lying between them. The CDR3 covers 15 residues. The DNA of the CDR3 is TGTGCCAGCAACAAATGGGGGACACTTAACAATGAGCAGTTCTTC. Protein product: CASNKWGTLNNEQFF.

The V and J genes are TRBV25-1 and TRBJ1-5, with D perhaps matching TRBD1 (5 bases). Germline V CDR1 and CDR2: MGHDK, SYGVNS. V lost 4 bases to trimming and J lost 4 bases, with 11 bases between them. The CDR3 covers 14 residues. The CDR3 nucleotides read TGTGCCAGCAGTGCGATGGGGGGGAATCAGCCCCAGCATTTT. As protein: CASSAMGGNQPQHF.

The chain couples TRBV21-1 to TRBJ2-3; the D call of TRBD1 is as the table states it, not checked on the DNA. TRBV21-1 counts as a pseudogene. The CDR3 extends over 18 amino acids. The CDR3 loop reads CASDSCPGQGASTDTQYF. DNA of the CDR3: TGTGCCAGCGATTCGTGCCCGGGACAGGGGGCGAGCACAGATACGCAGTATTTT.